A single T cell receptor beta chain is shown here with its context. Assay: immunoSEQ multiplex PCR; the TCRdb copy retains only in-frame clones and omits some. In the table there are about 410,000 clones, 89% of which are singletons. Study members were between roughly 18 and 89 years old and lived in 20 to 30 US regions. Cohort assignment relied on participant-reported clinical history. This entry comes from a study of blood T cell repertoires in COVID-19. Study-wide background: Italy, Spain and the United States were the sources of the convalescent and acute COVID-19 samples. The cDNA or gDNA used as material had been derived from T cells, B-cell-depleted T cells, or PBMCs.

This TCR was recovered from a woman aged 25 to 39 who had recovered from COVID-19. The sequenced material came from PBMCs or T cells enriched from blood (not recorded which).

The CDR3 loop reads CASSLESGVRQPQHF. CDR3 DNA sequence: TGTGCCAGCAGCTTAGAGTCGGGGGTTCGGCAGCCCCAGCATTTT. The V call is TRBV11-2, the J call TRBJ1-5; perhaps TRBD1 as D (5 bases). Trimming cost V 0 bases and J 7 bases, with 13 bases left between them. This CDR3 region has 15 residues. Germline CDR1 reads SGHAT; CDR2 reads FQNNGV.